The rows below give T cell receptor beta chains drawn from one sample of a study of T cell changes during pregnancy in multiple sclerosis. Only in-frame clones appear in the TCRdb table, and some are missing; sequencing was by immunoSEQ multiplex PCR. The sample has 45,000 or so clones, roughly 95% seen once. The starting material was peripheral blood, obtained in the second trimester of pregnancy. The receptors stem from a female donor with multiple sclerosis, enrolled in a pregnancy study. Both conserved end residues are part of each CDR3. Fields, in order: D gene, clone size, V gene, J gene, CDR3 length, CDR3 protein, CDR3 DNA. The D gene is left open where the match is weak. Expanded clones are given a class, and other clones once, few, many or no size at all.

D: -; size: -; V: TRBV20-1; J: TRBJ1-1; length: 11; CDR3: CSGTGLAEAFF; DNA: TGCAGTGGAACGGGGTTAGCTGAAGCTTTCTTT
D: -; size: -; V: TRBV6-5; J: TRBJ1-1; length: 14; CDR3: CASNPGRLNTEAFF; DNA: TGTGCCAGCAACCCCGGCAGGTTGAACACTGAAGCTTTCTTT
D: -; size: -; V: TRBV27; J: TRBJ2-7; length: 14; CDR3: CASSLYRGMSEQYF; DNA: TGTGCCAGCAGTTTATACCGGGGGATGAGCGAGCAGTACTTC
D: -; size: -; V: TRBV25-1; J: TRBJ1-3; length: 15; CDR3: CASSDPGSSGNTIYF; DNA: TGTGCCAGCAGTGATCCCGGTAGTTCTGGAAACACCATATATTTT
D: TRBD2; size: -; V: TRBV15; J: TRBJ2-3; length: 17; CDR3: CATSRERGAGPTDTQYF; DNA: TGTGCCACCAGCAGAGAAAGAGGAGCGGGACCCACAGATACGCAGTATTTT
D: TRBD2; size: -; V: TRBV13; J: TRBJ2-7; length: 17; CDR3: CASSLSIGAGSSYEQYF; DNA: TGTGCCAGCAGCTTATCAATTGGAGCGGGAAGCTCCTACGAGCAGTACTTC
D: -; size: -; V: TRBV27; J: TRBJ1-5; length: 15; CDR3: CASSFWKGAHQPQHF; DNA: TGTGCCAGCAGTTTCTGGAAAGGGGCACATCAGCCCCAGCATTTT
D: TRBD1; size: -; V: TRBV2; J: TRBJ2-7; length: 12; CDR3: CASSGQGAVQYF; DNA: TGTGCCAGCAGTGGACAGGGGGCTGTGCAGTACTTC
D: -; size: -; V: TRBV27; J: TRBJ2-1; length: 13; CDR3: CASSLYSGNEQFF; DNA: TGTGCCAGCAGTTTATACTCGGGAAATGAGCAGTTCTTC
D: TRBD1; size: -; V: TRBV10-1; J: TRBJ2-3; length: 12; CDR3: CASGQGADTQYF; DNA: TGCGCCAGCGGACAGGGCGCAGATACGCAGTATTTT
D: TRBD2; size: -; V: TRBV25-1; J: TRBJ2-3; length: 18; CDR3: CASSAIRGAGTSTDTQYF; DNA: TGTGCCAGCAGTGCCATACGGGGAGCGGGGACTAGCACAGATACGCAGTATTTT
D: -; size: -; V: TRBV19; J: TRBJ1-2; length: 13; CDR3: CASLRGQGNGYTF; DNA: TGTGCCAGTCTACGGGGCCAGGGGAATGGCTACACCTTC
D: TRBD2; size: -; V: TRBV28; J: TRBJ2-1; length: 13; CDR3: CASSRTSYNEQFF; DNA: TGTGCCAGCAGTCGGACTAGCTACAATGAGCAGTTCTTC
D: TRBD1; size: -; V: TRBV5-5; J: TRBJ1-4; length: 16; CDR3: CASSHDRGRGGEKLFF; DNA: TGTGCCAGCAGCCACGACAGGGGGCGAGGGGGTGAAAAACTGTTTTTT
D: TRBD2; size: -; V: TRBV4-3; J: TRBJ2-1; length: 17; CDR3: CASSQDRRTSGLNEQFF; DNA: TGCGCCAGCAGCCAAGATCGCAGGACTAGCGGGCTCAATGAGCAGTTCTTC
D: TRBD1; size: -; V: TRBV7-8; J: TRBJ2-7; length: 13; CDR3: CASRGQGLREQYF; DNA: TGTGCCAGCCGGGGACAGGGTCTGAGGGAGCAGTACTTC
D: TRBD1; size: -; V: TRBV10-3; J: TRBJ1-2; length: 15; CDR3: CASEPGTALSYGYTF; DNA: TGTGCCAGCGAGCCAGGGACAGCCCTTTCCTATGGCTACACCTTC
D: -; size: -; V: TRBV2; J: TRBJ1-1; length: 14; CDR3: CASSERRGNTEAFF; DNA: TGTGCCAGCAGTGAACGGCGCGGAAACACTGAAGCTTTCTTT
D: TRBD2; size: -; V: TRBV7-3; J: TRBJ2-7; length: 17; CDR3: CASSSGSGRGGAYEQYF; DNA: TGTGCCAGCAGCTCCGGCAGCGGGCGGGGGGGGGCCTACGAGCAGTACTTC
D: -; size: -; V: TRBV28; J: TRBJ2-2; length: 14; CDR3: CASHTQGGPGELFF; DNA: TGTGCCAGCCACACCCAGGGTGGCCCCGGGGAGCTGTTTTTT
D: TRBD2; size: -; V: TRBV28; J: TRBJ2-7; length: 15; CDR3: CASSIGREVGHEQYF; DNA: TGTGCCAGCTCCATAGGACGGGAGGTCGGCCACGAGCAGTACTTC
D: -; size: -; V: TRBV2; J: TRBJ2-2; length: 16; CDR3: CASSGWFTGVTGELFF; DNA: TGTGCCAGCAGTGGTTGGTTCACAGGTGTTACCGGGGAGCTGTTTTTT
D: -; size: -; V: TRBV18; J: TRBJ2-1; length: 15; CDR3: CASSPAYRAGNEQFF; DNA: TGTGCCAGCTCACCTGCGTACAGGGCTGGCAATGAGCAGTTCTTC
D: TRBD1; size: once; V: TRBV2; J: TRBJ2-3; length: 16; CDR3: CASRDRVLSGTDTQYF; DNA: TGTGCCAGCAGAGACAGGGTTCTTTCTGGCACAGATACGCAGTATTTT
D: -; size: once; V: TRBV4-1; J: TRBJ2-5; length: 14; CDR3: CASSQVAVQETQYF; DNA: TGCGCCAGCAGCCAAGTGGCCGTTCAAGAGACCCAGTACTTC
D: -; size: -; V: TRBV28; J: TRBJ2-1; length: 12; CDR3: CASIKRGNEQFF; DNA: TGTGCCAGCATAAAACGAGGCAATGAGCAGTTCTTC
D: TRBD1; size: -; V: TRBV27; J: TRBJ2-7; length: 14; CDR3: CASSFTGGPYEQYF; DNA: TGTGCCAGCAGTTTTACAGGGGGCCCCTACGAGCAGTACTTC
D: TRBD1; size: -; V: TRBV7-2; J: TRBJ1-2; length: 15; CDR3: CASSLNRGANYGYTF; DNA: TGTGCCAGCAGCTTGAACAGGGGGGCTAACTATGGCTACACCTTC
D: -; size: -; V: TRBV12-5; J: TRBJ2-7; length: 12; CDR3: CASGLGVYEQYF; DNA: TGTGCTAGTGGTTTAGGAGTCTACGAGCAGTACTTC
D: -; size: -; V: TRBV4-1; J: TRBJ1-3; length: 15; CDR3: CASSQHGTPGNTIYF; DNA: TGCGCCAGCAGCCAACACGGGACACCTGGAAACACCATATATTTT
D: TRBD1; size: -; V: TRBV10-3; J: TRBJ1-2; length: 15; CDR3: CAITKGTGGRHGYTF; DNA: TGTGCCATCACCAAGGGGACAGGGGGCAGGCATGGCTACACCTTC
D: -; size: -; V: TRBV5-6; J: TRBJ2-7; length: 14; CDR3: CASSSTSSSYEQYF; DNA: TGTGCCAGCAGCTCCACTAGCTCCTCCTACGAGCAGTACTTC
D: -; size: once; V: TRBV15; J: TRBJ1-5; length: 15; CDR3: CATSRTRQVGNPQHF; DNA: TGTGCCACCAGCCGGACCAGACAGGTTGGGAACCCCCAGCATTTT
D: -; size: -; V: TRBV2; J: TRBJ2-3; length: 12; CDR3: CASPSGADTQYF; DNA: TGTGCCAGCCCCTCTGGAGCGGATACGCAGTATTTT
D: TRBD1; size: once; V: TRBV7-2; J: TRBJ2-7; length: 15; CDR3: CASSTPGQPTYEQYF; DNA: TGTGCCAGCAGCACCCCGGGACAGCCTACCTACGAGCAGTACTTC
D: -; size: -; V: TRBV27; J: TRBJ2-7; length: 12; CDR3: CASRGTFYEQYF; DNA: TGTGCCAGCCGCGGGACCTTCTACGAGCAGTACTTC
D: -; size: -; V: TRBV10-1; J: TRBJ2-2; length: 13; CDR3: CASSDRDTGELFF; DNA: TGCGCCAGCAGTGACAGGGACACCGGGGAGCTGTTTTTT
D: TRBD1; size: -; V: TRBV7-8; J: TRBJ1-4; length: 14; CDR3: CASSAGQTPEKLFF; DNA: TGTGCCAGCAGCGCGGGACAGACCCCTGAAAAACTGTTTTTT
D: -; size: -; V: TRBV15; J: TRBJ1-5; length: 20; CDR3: CATSRIRAHRTDNSNQPQHF; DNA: TGTGCCACCAGCAGAATTCGAGCCCATAGGACAGATAATAGCAATCAGCCCCAGCATTTT